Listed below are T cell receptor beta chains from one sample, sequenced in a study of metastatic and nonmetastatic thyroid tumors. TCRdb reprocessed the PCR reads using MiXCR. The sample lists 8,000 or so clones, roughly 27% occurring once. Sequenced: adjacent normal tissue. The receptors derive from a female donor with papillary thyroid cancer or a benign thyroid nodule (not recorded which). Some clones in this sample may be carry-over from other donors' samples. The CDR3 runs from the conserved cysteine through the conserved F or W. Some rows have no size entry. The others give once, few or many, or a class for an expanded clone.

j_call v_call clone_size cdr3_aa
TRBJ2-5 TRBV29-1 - CSVQGIDSETHYF
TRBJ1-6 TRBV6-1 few CASRAGAASYNSPLHF
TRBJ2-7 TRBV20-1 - CSARDSQRGIYEQYF
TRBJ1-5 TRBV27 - CASSQDFGRGGQPQHF
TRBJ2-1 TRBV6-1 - CASRGTGPLGGNEQFF
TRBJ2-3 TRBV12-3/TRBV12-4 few CASSFIGGCSHLSDTQYF
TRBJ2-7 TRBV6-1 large CASSEDRMYEQYF
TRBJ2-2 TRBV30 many CAWKVRTFSSTGELFF
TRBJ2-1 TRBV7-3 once CASGRDRGSDEQLF
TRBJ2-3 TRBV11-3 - CASSASGTITDTQYF
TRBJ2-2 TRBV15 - CATSSPGGVSSGTGELFF
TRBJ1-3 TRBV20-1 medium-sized CSASRRGQGNTIYF
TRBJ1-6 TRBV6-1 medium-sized CASKGGGDGSPLHF
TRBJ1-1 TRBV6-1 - CASSPALNTEAFF
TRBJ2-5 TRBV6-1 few CASTTTGTARQETQYF
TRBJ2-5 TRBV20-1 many CSANRDSLETQYF
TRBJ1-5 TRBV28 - CASMAGFQPQHF
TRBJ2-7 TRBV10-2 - CATTGGSTYSTYEQYF
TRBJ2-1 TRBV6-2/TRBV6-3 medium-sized CASSQKFGGGAGDEQFF
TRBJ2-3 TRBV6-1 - CASSMCGTSTDTQYF
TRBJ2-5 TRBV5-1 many CASSSSTSSETQYF
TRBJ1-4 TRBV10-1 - CASGESLGGTEKLFF
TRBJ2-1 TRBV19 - CASSTLFGSTDNEQFF
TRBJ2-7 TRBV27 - CASSPLAERNTGTVEYF
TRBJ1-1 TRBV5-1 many CASSLGGTMNTEAFF
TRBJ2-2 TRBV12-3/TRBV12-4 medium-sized CASSLSRLSGTGELFF
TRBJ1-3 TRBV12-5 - CASGVIGTDLPSLNHRSGNTIYF
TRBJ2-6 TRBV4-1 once CASSQVGVSGANVLTF
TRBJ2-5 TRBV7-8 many CASSLAGQGAETQYF
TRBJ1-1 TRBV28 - CASTPRAGVTEAFF
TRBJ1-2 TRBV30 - CAWRLGRGYGYTF
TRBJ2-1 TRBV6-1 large CASGGTEGGDEQFF
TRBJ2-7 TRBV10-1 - CASRDTGTAYEQYF
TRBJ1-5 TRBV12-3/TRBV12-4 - CASSLCQGGQPQHF
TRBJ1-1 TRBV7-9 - CASSLLDGRNTEAFF
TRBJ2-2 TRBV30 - CAWRAPLGGELFF
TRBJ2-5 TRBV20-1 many CSAPRLGVSETQYF
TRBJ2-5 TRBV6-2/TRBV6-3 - CPSSFGRDPESQYF
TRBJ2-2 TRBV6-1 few CASSDRINTGELFF
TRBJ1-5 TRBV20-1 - CSARDWGARSNQPQHF
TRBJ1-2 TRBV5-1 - CASSLARRDYGYTF
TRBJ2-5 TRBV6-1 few CASSHRRDGETQYF
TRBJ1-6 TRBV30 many CAWSPGQPWNSPLHF
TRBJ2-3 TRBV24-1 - CATSGSGSEYF
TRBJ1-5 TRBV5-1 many CASSFQGNQPQHF
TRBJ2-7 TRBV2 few CASGGSRERSYEQYF
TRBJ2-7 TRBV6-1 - CASSLTSGYEQYF
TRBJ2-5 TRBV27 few CASSFRLGETQYF
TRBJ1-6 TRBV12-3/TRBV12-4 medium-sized CASTPGTGDSYNSPLHF
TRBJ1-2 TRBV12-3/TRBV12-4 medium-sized CASSLTGDYGYTF
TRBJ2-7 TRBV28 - CASSRFYEQYF
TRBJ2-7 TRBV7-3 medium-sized CASSPGQGADEQYF
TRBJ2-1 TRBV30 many CAWSSSINEQFF
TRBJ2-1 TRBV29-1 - CSVPGLASHNEQFF
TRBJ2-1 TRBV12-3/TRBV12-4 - CASIYKGNEQFF
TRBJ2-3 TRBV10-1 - CASSAGASGRQDTQYF
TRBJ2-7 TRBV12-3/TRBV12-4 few CASSFGPREQYF